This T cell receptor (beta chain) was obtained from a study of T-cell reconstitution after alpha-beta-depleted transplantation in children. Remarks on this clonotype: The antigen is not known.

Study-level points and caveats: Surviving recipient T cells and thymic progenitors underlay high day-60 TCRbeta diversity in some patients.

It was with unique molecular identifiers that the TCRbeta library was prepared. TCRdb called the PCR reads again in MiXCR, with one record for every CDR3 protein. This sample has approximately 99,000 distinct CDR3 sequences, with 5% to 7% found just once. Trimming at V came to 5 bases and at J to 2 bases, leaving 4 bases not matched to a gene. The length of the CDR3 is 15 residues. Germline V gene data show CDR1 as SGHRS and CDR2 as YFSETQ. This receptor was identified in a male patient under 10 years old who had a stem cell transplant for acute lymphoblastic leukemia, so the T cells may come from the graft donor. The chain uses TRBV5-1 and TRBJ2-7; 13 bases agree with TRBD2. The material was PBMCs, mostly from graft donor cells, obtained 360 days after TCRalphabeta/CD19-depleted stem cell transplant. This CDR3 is CASRPGTSGAYEQYF. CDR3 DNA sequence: TGCGCCAGCAGGCCCGGGACTAGCGGGGCCTACGAGCAGTACTTC.